A selection of T cell receptor beta chains follows, all from one sample in a study of T cells in tuberculosis. Generated by immunoSEQ multiplex PCR, the TCRdb table keeps only in-frame clones and is missing some. Of 37,000 or so clones in the sample, around 92% were seen once. The sequenced sample was PBMCs. These receptors were collected from a donor aged 10 to 29 with latent tuberculosis or without tuberculosis infection. Some clones in this sample may be carry-over from other donors' samples. The CDR3 runs from the conserved cysteine through the conserved F or W.

cdr3_aa	v_call	j_call
CASSSPTSGTGYGYTF	TRBV6-5	TRBJ1-2
CASRKTSGNDEQYF	TRBV4-1	TRBJ2-7
CASSEATQGGYGYTF	TRBV2	TRBJ1-2
CASSLETPGIGNTIYF	TRBV7-6	TRBJ1-3
CASSPRQGAWGTEAFF	TRBV7-6	TRBJ1-1
CASSETPTEGVRYF	TRBV6-1	TRBJ2-4
CASSESTSGQPQHF	TRBV10-1	TRBJ1-5
CASRRDRVGEAFF	TRBV5-4	TRBJ1-1
CASRQTGLSTGELFF	TRBV2	TRBJ2-2
CASSLAGGDYNEQFF	TRBV7-2	TRBJ2-1
CASIGRGQGSGYEQYF	TRBV7-9	TRBJ2-7
CASSRDRGGTGELFF	TRBV27	TRBJ2-2
CASSPRDSTEQYF	TRBV7-6	TRBJ2-7
CASSPRDRSSYGYTF	TRBV28	TRBJ1-2